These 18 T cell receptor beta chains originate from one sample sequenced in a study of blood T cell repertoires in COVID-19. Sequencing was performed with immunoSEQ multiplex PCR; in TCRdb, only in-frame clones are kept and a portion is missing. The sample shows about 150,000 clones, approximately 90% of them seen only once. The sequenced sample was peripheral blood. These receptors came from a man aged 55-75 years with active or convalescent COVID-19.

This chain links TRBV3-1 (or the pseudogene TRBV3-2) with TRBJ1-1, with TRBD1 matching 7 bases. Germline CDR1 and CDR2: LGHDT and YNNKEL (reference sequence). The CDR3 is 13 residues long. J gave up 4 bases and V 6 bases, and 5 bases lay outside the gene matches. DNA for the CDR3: TGTGCCAGCAGGACAGGGAAGGGCACTGAAGCTTTCTTT. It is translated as CASRTGKGTEAFF.

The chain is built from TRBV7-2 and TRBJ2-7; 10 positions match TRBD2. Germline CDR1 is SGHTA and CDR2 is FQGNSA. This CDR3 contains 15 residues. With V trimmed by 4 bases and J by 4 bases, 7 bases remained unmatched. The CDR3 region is CASSSRSGGEYEQYF. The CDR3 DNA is TGTGCCAGCAGCTCTAGAAGCGGGGGGGAGTACGAGCAGTACTTC. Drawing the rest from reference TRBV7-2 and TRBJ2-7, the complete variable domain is GAGVSQSPSNKVTEKGKDVELRCDPISGHTALYWYRQSLGQGLEFLIYFQGNSAPDKSGLPSDRFSAERTGGSVSTLTIQRTQQEDSAVYLCASSSRSGGEYEQYFGPGTRLTVT.

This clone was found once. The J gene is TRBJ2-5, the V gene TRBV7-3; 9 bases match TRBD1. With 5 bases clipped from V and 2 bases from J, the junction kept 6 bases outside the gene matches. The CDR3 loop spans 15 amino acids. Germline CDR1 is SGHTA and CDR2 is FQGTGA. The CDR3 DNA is TGTGCCAGCAGCCCCGGGACAGGGTCACAAGAGACCCAGTACTTC. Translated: CASSPGTGSQETQYF.

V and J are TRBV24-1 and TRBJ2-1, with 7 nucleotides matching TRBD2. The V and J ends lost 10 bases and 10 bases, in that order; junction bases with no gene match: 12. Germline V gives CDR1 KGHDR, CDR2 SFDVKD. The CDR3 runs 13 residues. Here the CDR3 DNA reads TGTGCCACAAAAGCGGGACTGGGGGAGGAGCAGTTCTTC. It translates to CATKAGLGEEQFF.

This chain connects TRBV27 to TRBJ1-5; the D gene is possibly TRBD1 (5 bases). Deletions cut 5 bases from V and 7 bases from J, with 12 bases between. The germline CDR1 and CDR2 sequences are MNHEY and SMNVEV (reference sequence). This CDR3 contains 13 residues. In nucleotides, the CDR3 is TGTGCCAGCAGTGCCTCAGGGATCCAGCCCCAGCATTTT. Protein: CASSASGIQPQHF.

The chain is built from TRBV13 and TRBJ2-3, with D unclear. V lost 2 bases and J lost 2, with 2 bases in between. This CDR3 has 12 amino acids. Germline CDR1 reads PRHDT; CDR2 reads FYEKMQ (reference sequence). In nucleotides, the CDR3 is TGTGCCAGCAGCTTATACACAGATACGCAGTATTTT. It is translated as CASSLYTDTQYF. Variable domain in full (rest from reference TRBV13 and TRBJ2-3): AAGVIQSPRHLIKEKRETATLKCYPIPRHDTVYWYQQGPGQDPQFLISFYEKMQSDKGSIPDRFSAQQFSDYHSELNMSSLELGDSALYFCASSLYTDTQYFGPGTRLTVL.

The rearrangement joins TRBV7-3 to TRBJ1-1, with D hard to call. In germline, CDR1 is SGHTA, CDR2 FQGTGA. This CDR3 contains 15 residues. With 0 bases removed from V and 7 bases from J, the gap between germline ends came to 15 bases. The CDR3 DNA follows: TGTGCCAGCAGCTTAACCCTGGCGTTGCGGGGTGAAGCTTTCTTT. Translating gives CASSLTLALRGEAFF.

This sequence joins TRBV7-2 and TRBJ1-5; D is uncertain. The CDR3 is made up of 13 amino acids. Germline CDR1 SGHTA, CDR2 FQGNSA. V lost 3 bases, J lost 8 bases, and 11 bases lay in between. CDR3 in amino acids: CASSFVEGEPQHF. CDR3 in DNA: TGTGCCAGCAGCTTCGTAGAGGGAGAGCCCCAGCATTTT.

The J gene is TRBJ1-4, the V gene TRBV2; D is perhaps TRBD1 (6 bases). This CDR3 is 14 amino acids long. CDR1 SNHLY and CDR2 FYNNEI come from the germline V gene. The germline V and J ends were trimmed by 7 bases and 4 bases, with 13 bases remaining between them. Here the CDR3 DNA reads TGTGCCAGCACTAGAGGACAGTTTAATGAAAAACTGTTTTTT. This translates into CASTRGQFNEKLFF.

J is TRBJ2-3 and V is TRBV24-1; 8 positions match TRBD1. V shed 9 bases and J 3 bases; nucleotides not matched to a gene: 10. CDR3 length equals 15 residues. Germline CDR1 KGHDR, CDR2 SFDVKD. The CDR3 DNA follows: TGTGCCACCTCGGCCTTTAACAGGGGGACAGATACGCAGTATTTT. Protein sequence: CATSAFNRGTDTQYF.

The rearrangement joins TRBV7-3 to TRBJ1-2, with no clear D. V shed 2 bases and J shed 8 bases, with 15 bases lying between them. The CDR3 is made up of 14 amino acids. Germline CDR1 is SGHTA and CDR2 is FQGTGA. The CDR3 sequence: CASSLGLGFEGYTF. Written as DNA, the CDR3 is TGTGCCAGCAGCTTAGGTCTGGGCTTTGAGGGCTACACCTTC.

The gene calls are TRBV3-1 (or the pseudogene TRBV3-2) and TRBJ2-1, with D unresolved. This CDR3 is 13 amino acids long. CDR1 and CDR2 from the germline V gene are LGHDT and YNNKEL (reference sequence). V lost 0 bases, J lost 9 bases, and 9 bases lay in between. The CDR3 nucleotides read TGTGCCAGCAGCCAAGATCGACGCGGTGAGCAGTTCTTC. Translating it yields CASSQDRRGEQFF.

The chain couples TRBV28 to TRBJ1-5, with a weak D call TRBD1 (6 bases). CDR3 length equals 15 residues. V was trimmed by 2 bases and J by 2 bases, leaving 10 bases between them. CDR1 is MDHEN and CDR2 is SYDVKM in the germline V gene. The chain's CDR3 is CASSLPQGRNQPQHF. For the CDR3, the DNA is TGTGCCAGCAGTTTACCACAGGGACGCAATCAGCCCCAGCATTTT.

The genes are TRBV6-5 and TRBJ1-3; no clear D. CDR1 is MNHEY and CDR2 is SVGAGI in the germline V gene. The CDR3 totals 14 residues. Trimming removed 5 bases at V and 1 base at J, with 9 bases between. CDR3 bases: TGTGCCAGCAGTACCGGGTTTTCTGGAAACACCATATATTTT. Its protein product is CASSTGFSGNTIYF.

The CDR3 coding sequence is TGTGCCAGCAGTTTACCCGACAGGGCGGGTGAAGCTTTCTTT. Translated: CASSLPDRAGEAFF. The J gene is TRBJ1-1, the V gene TRBV28; 7 nucleotides align to TRBD1. V shed 2 bases, J shed 7 bases, and the junction held 7 bases outside the gene matches. CDR1 and CDR2 from the germline V gene are MDHEN and SYDVKM. This CDR3 region has 14 residues.

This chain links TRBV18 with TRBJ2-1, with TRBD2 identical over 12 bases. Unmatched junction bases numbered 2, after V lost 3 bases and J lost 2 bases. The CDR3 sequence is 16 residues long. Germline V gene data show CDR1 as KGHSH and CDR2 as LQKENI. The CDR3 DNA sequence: TGTGCCAGCTCACCGGGACTAGCGGGTGCCTACAATGAGCAGTTCTTC. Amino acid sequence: CASSPGLAGAYNEQFF.

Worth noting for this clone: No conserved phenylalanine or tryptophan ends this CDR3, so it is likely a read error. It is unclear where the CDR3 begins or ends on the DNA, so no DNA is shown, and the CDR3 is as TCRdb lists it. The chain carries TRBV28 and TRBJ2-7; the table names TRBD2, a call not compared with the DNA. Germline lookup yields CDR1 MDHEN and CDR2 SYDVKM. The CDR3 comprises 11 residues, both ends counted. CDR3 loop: CASSYRGGRNL.

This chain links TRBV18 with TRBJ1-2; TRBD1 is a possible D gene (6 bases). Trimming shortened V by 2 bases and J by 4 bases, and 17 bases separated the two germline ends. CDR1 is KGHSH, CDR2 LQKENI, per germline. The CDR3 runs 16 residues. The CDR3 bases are TGTGCCAGCTCACCAACCGCAGGGGTGGAGGTCTATGGCTACACCTTC. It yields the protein CASSPTAGVEVYGYTF.